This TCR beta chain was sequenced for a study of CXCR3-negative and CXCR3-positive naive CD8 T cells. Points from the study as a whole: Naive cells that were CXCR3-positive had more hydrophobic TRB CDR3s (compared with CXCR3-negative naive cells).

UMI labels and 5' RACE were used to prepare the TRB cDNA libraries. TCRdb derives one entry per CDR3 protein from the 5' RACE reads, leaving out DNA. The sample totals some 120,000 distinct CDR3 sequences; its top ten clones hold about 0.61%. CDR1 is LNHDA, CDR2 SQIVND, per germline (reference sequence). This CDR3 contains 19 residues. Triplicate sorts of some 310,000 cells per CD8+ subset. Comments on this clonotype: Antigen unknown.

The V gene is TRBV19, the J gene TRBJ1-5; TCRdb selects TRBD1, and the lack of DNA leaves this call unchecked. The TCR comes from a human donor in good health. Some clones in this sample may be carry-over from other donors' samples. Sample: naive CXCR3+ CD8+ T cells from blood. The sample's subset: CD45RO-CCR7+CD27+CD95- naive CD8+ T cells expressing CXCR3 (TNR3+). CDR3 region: CASSIDRDRGFYSNQPQHF.